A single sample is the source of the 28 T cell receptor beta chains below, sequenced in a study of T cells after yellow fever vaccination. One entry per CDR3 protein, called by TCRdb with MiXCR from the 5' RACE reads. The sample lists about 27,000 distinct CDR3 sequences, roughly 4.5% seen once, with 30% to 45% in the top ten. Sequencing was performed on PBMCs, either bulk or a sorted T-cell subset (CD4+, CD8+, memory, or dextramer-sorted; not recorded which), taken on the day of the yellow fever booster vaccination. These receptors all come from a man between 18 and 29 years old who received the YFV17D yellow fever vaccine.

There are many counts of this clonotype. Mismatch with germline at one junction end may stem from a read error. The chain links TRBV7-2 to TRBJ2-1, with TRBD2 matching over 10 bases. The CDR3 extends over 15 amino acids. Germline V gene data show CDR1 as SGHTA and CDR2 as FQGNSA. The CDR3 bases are TGTGCCAGCAGCGCTAGCATAGCGGGGGGCCGGGGCAAGGTCTTC. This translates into CASSASIAGGRGKVF.

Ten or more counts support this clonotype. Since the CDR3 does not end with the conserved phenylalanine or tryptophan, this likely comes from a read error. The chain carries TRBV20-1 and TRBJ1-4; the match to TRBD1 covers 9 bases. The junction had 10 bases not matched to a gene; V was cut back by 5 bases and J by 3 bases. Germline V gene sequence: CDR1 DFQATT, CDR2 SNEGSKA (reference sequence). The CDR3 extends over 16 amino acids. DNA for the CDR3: TGCAGTGCTGGGGACAGGGAGAGGGAGGCTAATGAAAAACTGTTTCTT. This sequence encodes CSAGDREREANEKLFL.

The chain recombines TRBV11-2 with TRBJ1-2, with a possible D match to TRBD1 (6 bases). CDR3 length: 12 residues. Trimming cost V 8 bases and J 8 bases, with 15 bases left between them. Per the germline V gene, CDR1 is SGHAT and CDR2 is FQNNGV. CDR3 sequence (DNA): TGTGCCAGCGGACCAGGGGCTATGGGCTACACCTTC. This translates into CASGPGAMGYTF.

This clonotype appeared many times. The CDR3, as DNA: TGTGCCAGCAGTGTGGACCCAGGTAACACTGAAGCTTTCTTT. Its protein product is CASSVDPGNTEAFF. The chain uses TRBV6-1 and TRBJ1-1, with D unclear. Germline V gene sequence: CDR1 MNHNS, CDR2 SASEGT. This CDR3 has 14 amino acids. Trimming cost V 4 bases and J 2 bases, with 11 bases left between them.

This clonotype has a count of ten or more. CDR3 DNA sequence: TGTGCCTGGAGCCTTCTGGACAGGGAAGACTCACCCCTCCACTTT. Its protein product is CAWSLLDREDSPLHF. The chain couples TRBV30 to TRBJ1-6; TRBD1 agrees at 8 bases. Per germline, CDR1 GTSNPN and CDR2 SVGIG (reference sequence). The CDR3 covers 15 residues. J gave up 10 bases and V 3 bases, and 11 bases lay outside the gene matches. The complete variable domain, with remaining parts taken from reference TRBV30 and TRBJ1-6, reads SQTIHQWPATLVQPVGSPLSLECTVEGTSNPNLYWYRQAAGRGLQLLFYSVGIGQISSEVPQNLSASRPQDRQFILSSKKLLLSDSGFYLCAWSLLDREDSPLHFGNGTRLTVT.

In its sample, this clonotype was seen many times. Written as DNA, the CDR3 is TGTGCCACCAGCAATAGCGGGGGACGCGGGATTCCGGAGACCCAGTACTTC. Protein product: CATSNSGGRGIPETQYF. The rearrangement joins TRBV15 to TRBJ2-5; TRBD2 agrees at 9 bases. Germline V gene lookup returns CDR1 LNHNV and CDR2 YYDKDF (reference sequence). The CDR3 is 17 residues long. Trimming removed 4 bases from V and 5 bases from J; junction bases left unmatched: 14.

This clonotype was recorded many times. In nucleotides, the CDR3 is TGTGCCAGCAGCTGGGGCTGGGAAGAGACCCAGTACTTC. Amino acid sequence: CASSWGWEETQYF. V usage is TRBV5-5 and J usage is TRBJ2-5; a weak D match, TRBD1 (5 bases). This CDR3 has 13 amino acids. The germline V and J ends were trimmed by 3 bases and 3 bases, with 9 bases remaining between them. Germline lookup yields CDR1 SGHKS and CDR2 YYEKEE (reference sequence).

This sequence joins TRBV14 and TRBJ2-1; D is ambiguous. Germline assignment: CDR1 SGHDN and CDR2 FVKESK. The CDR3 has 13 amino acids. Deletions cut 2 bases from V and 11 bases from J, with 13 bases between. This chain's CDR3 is CASSQNGQEKQFF. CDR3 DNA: TGTGCCAGCAGCCAAAACGGGCAGGAAAAGCAGTTCTTC.

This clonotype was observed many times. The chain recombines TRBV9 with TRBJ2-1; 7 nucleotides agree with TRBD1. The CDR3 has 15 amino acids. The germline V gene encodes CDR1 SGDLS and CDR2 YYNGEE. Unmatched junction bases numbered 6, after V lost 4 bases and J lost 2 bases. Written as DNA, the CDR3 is TGTGCCAGCAGCCCTGCAGGGGGTACCTACAATGAGCAGTTCTTC. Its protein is CASSPAGGTYNEQFF. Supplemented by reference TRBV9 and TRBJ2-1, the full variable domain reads DSGVTQTPKHLITATGQRVTLRCSPRSGDLSVYWYQQSLDQGLQFLIQYYNGEERAKGNILERFSAQQFPDLHSELNLSSLELGDSALYFCASSPAGGTYNEQFFGPGTRLTVL.

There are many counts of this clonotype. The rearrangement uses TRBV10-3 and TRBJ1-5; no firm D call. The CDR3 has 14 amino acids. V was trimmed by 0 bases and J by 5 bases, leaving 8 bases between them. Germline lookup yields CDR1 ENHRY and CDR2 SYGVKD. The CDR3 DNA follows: TGTGCCATCAGTGAGTCGGTCTCAGATCAGCCCCAGCATTTT. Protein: CAISESVSDQPQHF.

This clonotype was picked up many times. The CDR3 DNA reads as TGCGCCAGCAGAGTGTCAGCGGGGACTCAAGAGACCCAGTACTTC. It is translated as CASRVSAGTQETQYF. This chain joins TRBV5-1 and TRBJ2-5, with 7 bases lining up with TRBD2. J gave up 2 bases and V 5 bases, and 9 bases lay outside the gene matches. CDR3 length: 15 residues. Looked up from germline, CDR1 is SGHRS and CDR2 is YFSETQ.

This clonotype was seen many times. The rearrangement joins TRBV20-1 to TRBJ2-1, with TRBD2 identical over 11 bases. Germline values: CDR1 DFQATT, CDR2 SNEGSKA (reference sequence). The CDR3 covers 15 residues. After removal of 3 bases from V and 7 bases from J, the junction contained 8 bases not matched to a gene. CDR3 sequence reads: CSASRVAGGPNEQFF. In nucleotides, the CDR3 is TGCAGTGCTAGCCGGGTAGCGGGGGGGCCAAATGAGCAGTTCTTC.

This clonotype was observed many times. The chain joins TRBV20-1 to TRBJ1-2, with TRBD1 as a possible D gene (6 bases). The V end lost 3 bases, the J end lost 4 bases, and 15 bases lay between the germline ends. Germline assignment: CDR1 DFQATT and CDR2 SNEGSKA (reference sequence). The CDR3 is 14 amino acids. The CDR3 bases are TGCAGTGCTAGGGGAGCAGGGGCCGTCTATGGCTACACCTTC. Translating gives CSARGAGAVYGYTF.

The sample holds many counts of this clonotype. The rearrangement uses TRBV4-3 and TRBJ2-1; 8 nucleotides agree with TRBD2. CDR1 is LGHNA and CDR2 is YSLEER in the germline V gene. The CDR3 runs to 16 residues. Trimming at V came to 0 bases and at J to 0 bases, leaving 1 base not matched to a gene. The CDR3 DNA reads TGCGCCAGCAGCCAAGATCTAGCGGGCTCCTACAATGAGCAGTTCTTC. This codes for CASSQDLAGSYNEQFF.

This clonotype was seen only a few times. CDR3 bases: TGTGCCACCAGTGAGCCAGGAGGGACTGAAGCTTTCTTT. It specifies CATSEPGGTEAFF. The rearrangement joins TRBV24-1 to TRBJ1-1, with D hard to call. The germline V gene has CDR1 KGHDR and CDR2 SFDVKD. V shed 4 bases and J shed 5 bases, with 10 bases lying between them. The CDR3 has 13 residues.

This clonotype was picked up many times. The CDR3 bases are TGTGCCAGCAGCCAGAATGAAGGTTTGACCCTCCACTTT. Its protein is CASSQNEGLTLHF. The chain is built from TRBV3-1 and TRBJ1-6; D is undetermined. CDR1 is LGHDT and CDR2 is YNNKEL in the germline V gene (reference sequence). This CDR3 comprises 13 residues. Trimming left V 3 bases short and J 14 bases short, with 14 bases between.

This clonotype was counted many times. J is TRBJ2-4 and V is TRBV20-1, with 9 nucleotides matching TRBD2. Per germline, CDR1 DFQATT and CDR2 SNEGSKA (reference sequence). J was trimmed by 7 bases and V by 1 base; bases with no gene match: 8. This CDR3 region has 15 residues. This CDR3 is CSARASSGDWNIQYF. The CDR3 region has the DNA TGCAGTGCTAGAGCGTCTAGCGGGGACTGGAACATTCAGTACTTC.

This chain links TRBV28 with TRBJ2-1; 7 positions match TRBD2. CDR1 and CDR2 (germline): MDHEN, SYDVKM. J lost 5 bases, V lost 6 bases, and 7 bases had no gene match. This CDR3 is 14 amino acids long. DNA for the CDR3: TGTGCCAGCAGCACCTGGGGGGGGGACAATGAGCAGTTCTTC. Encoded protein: CASSTWGGDNEQFF.

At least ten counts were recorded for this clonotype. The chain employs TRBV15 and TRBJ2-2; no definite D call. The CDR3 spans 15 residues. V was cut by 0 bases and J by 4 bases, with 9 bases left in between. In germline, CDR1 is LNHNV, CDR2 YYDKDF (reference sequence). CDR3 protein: CATSREATFTGELFF. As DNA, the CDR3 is TGTGCCACCAGCAGAGAGGCCACCTTCACCGGGGAGCTGTTTTTT.

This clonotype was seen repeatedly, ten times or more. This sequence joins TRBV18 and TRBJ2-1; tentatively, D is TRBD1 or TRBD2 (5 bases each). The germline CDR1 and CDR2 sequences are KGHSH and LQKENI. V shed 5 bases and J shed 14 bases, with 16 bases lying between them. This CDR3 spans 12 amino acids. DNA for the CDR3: TGTGCCAGCTCAACCGACTCCAGGGACGAGTTCTTC. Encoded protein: CASSTDSRDEFF.

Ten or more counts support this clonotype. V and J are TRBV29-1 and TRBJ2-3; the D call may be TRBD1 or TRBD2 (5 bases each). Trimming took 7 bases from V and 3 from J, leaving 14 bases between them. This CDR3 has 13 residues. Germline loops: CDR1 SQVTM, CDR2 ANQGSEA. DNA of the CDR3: TGCAGCGGCCGGGGACCTGGAACAGATACGCAGTATTTT. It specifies CSGRGPGTDTQYF.

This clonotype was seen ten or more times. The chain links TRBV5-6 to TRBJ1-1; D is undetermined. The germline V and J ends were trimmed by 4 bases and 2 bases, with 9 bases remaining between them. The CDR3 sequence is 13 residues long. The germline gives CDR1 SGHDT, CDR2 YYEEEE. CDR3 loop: CASSHEGNTEAFF. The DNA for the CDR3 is TGTGCCAGCAGCCATGAGGGCAACACTGAAGCTTTCTTT.

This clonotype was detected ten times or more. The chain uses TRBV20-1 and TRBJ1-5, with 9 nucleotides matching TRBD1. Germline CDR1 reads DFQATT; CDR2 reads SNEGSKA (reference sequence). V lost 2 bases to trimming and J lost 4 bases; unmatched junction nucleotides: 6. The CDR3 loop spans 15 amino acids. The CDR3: CSARKPGQGNQPQHF. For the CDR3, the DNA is TGCAGTGCTAGAAAACCGGGACAGGGAAATCAGCCCCAGCATTTT.

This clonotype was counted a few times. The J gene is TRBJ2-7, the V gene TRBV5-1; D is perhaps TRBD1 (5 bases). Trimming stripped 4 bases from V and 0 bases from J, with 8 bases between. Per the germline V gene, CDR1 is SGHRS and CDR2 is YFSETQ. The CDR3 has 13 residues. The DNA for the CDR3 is TGCGCCAGCAGCATTAGGGGCTCCTACGAGCAGTACTTC. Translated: CASSIRGSYEQYF.

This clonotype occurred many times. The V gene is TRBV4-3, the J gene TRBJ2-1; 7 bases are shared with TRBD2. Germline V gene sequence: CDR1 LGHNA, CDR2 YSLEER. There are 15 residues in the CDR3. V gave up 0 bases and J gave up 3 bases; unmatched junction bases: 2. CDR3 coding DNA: TGCGCCAGCAGCCAAGATCCGGGGGGCTACAATGAGCAGTTCTTC. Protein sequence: CASSQDPGGYNEQFF.

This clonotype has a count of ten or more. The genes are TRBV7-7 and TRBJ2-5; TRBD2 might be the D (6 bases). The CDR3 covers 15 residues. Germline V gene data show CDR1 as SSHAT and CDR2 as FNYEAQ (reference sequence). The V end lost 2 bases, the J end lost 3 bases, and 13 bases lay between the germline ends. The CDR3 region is CASSLRRGSEETQYF. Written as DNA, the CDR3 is TGTGCCAGCAGCTTACGCCGGGGGTCCGAAGAGACCCAGTACTTC. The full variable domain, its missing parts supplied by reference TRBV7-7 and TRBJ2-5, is GAGVSQSPRYKVTKRGQDVTLRCDPISSHATLYWYQQALGQGPEFLTYFNYEAQPDKSGLPSDRFSAERPEGSISTLTIQRTEQRDSAMYRCASSLRRGSEETQYFGPGTRLLVL.

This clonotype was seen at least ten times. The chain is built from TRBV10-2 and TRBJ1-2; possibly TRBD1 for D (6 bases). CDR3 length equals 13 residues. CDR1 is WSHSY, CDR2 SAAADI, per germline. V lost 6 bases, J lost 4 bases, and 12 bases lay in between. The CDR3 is CASRPRGLYGYTF. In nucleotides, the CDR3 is TGCGCCAGCAGACCCAGGGGCCTCTATGGCTACACCTTC.

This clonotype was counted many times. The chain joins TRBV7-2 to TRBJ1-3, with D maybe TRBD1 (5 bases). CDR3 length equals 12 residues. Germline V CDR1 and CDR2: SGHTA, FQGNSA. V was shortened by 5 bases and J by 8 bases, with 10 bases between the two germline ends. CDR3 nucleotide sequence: TGTGCCAGCAGCATTACGACAGACACCATATATTTT. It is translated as CASSITTDTIYF.